Detailed here is one T cell receptor beta chain. Its cognate antigen has yet to be identified. From V the trimming removes 0 bases and from J it removes 3 bases, while the gene matches leave 8 bases of the junction unaccounted for. The germline V gene provides CDR1 LGHNA and CDR2 YSLEER. From its cysteine to its phenylalanine, the CDR3 spans 16 amino acids. The read is trimmed to its CDR3 DNA, 48 bases read in frame from base 1. The sample originates from a study of cytomegalovirus exposure and HLA in healthy donors (dated by TCRdb to about 2017). At the level of the whole study: An earlier analysis of approximately 640 of the donors reported approximately 270 Gb of sequence data and 117 million unique TCR beta sequences from roughly 180 million T cells. The study aimed to test whether signatures of past pathogen exposure could be identified by cataloging public T cell receptors. Roughly five DR-DQ haplotypes were handled as single units for association and clustering, since linkage in the cohort was strong. All discovery cohort repertoires had been generated on a single sequencing platform. In a later genetic analysis, genome-wide SNP genotypes for about 55% of the roughly 700 donors were used, and that subset was treated as a discovery cohort. The study combined high-throughput TCR immunosequencing, statistical association of individual TCRs with disease status, and machine learning to predict cytomegalovirus infection status. To study patterns of TCR occurrence, a later analysis re-analyzed previously published TCR beta repertoires from around 670 donors and added high-resolution HLA genotyping. In addition to the first cohort of 666 subjects, a separate validation cohort of over 90 different subjects was used. Among roughly 370 genotyped donors of the cohort, an average of around 240,000 unique TCR beta nucleotide sequences were sequenced per donor, roughly 20% of them non-productive. The number of donors typed differed by locus, with 629-630 for A, B, C, DRB1 and DQB1, around 520 for DQA1, over 600 for DPA1, and approximately 470 for DPB1. Both class I and class II loci were covered by HLA typing, at four-digit resolution. To decide whether each TCR beta V gene segment behaved as functional or pseudogenic, an earlier analysis of approximately 620 of the donors relied on high-throughput TCR beta sequencing. Donor age, sex, ethnicity and CMV serostatus were collected together with the repertoire data. The T cell repertoires of 666 subjects were profiled by immunosequencing and related to cytomegalovirus serostatus. Among the roughly 410 genotyped donors, about 85% belonged to the genetic ancestry cluster associated with self-reported Caucasian donors. An early release that covered about 640 HLA-typed donors contained about 300 gigabases of sequencing data and some 87 million unique TCR sequences. In the later analysis, no new phenotypic data were used to find candidate immune exposures; instead, reliance was placed on TCR beta sequences and their occurrence across donors. Broad study findings and their caveats: A later analysis reported that several top co-occurrence clusters appeared linked to parvovirus B19, influenza, CMV and Epstein-Barr virus. A further reported finding was that TCR beta sequences accurately predicted the HLA-A and HLA-B alleles for most subjects in the first cohort. While some public TCRs were present in many individuals, most TCR sequences turned up only very rarely across donors. The cohort was sequenced for TCR beta chains only, and without alpha or paired-chain data the features that could be detected were limited. Correlated functional status among segregating V segments might be attributable to linkage disequilibrium, but an unknown experimental factor could not be ruled out. The sequencing pipeline was judged likely to have produced a cluster of highly shared sequence variants as a technical artifact. Strong co-occurrence of HLA alleles, especially DR and DQ, made assigning TCR associations to individual alleles difficult. Compared with equally common non-associated chains, HLA-associated TCR beta chains in a later analysis were more clonally expanded and had lower generation probabilities. Most CMV-associated TCR beta chains appeared to be HLA-restricted in a later analysis, and the HLA associations seemed to be driven largely by CMV exposure. Because some donors lacked HLA typing at each locus, the association tests relied only on the typed subset. The authors suggested that the approach could potentially be generalized to other disease states and immunological phenotypes. The study listed 164 TCR beta chains as associated with cytomegalovirus. In a later genetic analysis, fewer N-insertions in productive TCRs were reported among donors in an Asian-associated ancestry cluster than the roughly 710-donor mean. The presence/absence analyses assumed that sequencing depth was roughly uniform across donors, and that assumption may not be true. In a later analysis, 16,951 TCR beta sequences were associated with specific HLA alleles at a false discovery rate of 0.05. In vitro tests confirmed that a few of the cytomegalovirus-associated TCR beta chains recognize cytomegalovirus antigens. About 17 rarely observed V segments, including chromosome 9 orphons, were excluded from the earlier analysis of approximately 500 of the donors because counts were too low. CMV serostatus was the only immune exposure information available for the cohort. In an earlier analysis of roughly 560 of the donors, most TCR beta V segments were observed in productive rearrangements about 87% or about 30% of the time, broadly matching IMGT annotations. Cytomegalovirus status was reported to be diagnosed by the classifier with high specificity and sensitivity in both the original and validation cohorts. A later genetic analysis associated a missense DCLRE1C variant with V-gene and J-gene trimming of TCR beta chains, and an independent cohort replicated the association. Because the 87-base-pair reads could not distinguish some IMGT-functional V segments, including TRBV6-2 and TRBV6-3, those segments were excluded. In a later analysis, the rate of TCR association differed among HLA loci, with DRB1 alleles having the most associated TCRs and HLA-C alleles having the fewest.

The cohort consisted of hundreds of healthy bone marrow donors. At the time of sampling, every cohort member was nominally healthy, though immune exposures that went unrecorded were likely present. The donor was CMV seronegative and was included in the group of a few hundred seronegative cohort members. Each donor provided a peripheral blood sample, and peripheral blood mononuclear cells were used for TCR beta sequencing. The Qiagen DNeasy Blood Extraction Kit was used to extract genomic DNA from the blood cell samples. The method behind the library was the immunoSEQ multiplex PCR assay. A mixture of 60 forward primers for TCR Vbeta segments and 13 reverse primers for TCR Jbeta segments was used in the multiplex PCR. The CDR3 region of rearranged TCR beta genes was amplified from genomic DNA by a multiplex PCR assay. Amplified TCR beta libraries were sequenced as 87-base-pair reads on the Illumina HiSeq System. On the study's bioinformatics: In a later analysis, 70 million to 95 million unique TCR beta chains were counted across the 690 or so repertoires, and approximately 9.9 million of these chains were shared by at least two donors. Raw reads were error-corrected and collapsed into unique sequences by a nearest-neighbor algorithm in which closely related sequences were merged to remove PCR and sequencing errors. V, D and J gene segments were assigned by aligning CDR3 sequences to IMGT reference sequences. For a sequence to be retained, at least a six-nucleotide match to both a V gene segment and a J gene segment was required. A rearrangement was called productive if the CDR3 had no stop codons and remained in frame with V and J, and every other rearrangement was called non-productive. CDR3 was defined by IMGT convention, running from the second conserved V-encoded cysteine to the conserved J-encoded phenylalanine. The earlier analysis of roughly 590 of the donors excluded sequences that lacked an unambiguous match to a single V gene segment. An earlier analysis of some 500 of the donors classified V segments as functional when productive rearrangements were above 56.7% and as segregating when the standard deviation between donors was above 5%. A statistical classification framework was developed to diagnose cytomegalovirus status using the catalog of TCR beta chain sequences. In a later analysis, TCR nucleotide sequences were compared against IMGT/GENE-DB human TR gene sequences so that V and J genes could be assigned. A later analysis assigned CDR3 sequences and most-parsimonious VDJ recombination scenarios with the TCRdist pipeline. In a later analysis, each TCR beta chain was defined by its CDR3 amino acid sequence together with its V-gene family, and reads lacking a unique V-gene family were excluded. To address suspected cross-contamination and a sequencing artifact, a later analysis removed 592 highly shared, low-generation-probability nucleotide sequences. A later analysis calculated a clonal expansion index for each public chain from normalized within-repertoire ranks of inferred template counts. A later analysis computed generation probabilities with a VDJ recombination model fitted to out-of-frame rearrangements, and checked the results against IGoR. In a later analysis, hypergeometric tests were used to score TCR-TCR, TCR-HLA and TCR-CMV co-occurrence, with a repertoire-size bias correction applied to TCR pairs. A later analysis estimated false discovery rates by permuting HLA or CMV assignments 20 times. A later analysis grouped co-occurring TCRs with DBSCAN, adding TCRdist sequence similarity when clustering within HLA-allele-positive subsets. Repertoires with fewer than 30,000 or more than 120,000 public chains were left out of co-occurrence clustering, as were five repertoires with anomalous nucleotide sharing. Entries here come from immuneACCESS through TCRdb and include only in-frame sequences with V and J called. Some clones fail to appear in such tables; in the studies checked, an unresolved V gene covers under half of the shortfall, and the cause of the remainder is unknown. The V and J calls and clone size are taken from that table; D and trimming were inferred from the DNA. The sample table on file contains 130,000 to 150,000 clones. 0.96% of the sample goes to the ten largest clones.

The receptor comes from a male donor in good health and CMV-seronegative. Sequenced input: PBMCs. The rearranged chain carries TRBV4-3 and TRBJ2-7, and 7 junctional nucleotides match TRBD1. The DNA reads TGCGCCAGCAGCCAAGATCATAGGCAGGGGGACTACGAGCAGTACTTC. Translated, it reads CASSQDHRQGDYEQYF.